Presented here are 24 T cell receptor beta chains from one specimen sequenced in a study of shared clonotypes between healthy human individuals. Generated by immunoSEQ multiplex PCR, the TCRdb table keeps only in-frame clones and is missing some. The sample carries roughly 720,000 clones, 90% recorded once. Sample: memory CD8+ T cells from PBMCs. As for subset: CD45RO+ cells pooled with CCR7-negative TemRA cells. The receptors were sampled from a man younger than 30 in good health. Some clones in this sample may be carry-over from other donors' samples.

This chain links TRBV4-1 with TRBJ2-6; D may be TRBD1 or TRBD2 (6 bases each). Germline values: CDR1 MGHRA, CDR2 YSYEKL. CDR3 size: 17 residues. Trimming removed 1 base at V and 7 bases at J, with 17 bases between. Here the CDR3 DNA reads TGCGCCAGCAGCCAAGTCGATAGGGGGGCGCGAGCCAACGTCCTGACTTTC. Encoded protein: CASSQVDRGARANVLTF.

The chain carries TRBV7-9 and TRBJ2-7; D is possibly TRBD1 (6 bases). Germline V gene sequence: CDR1 SEHNR, CDR2 FQNEAQ (reference sequence). Trimming took off 5 bases at V and 2 bases at J, with 13 bases between the two ends. The CDR3 is 14 amino acids. The CDR3 is CASSRPGEPYEQYF. CDR3 sequence (DNA): TGTGCCAGCAGCCGACCAGGGGAGCCCTACGAGCAGTACTTC.

The gene calls are TRBV4-1 and TRBJ2-3; D is ambiguous. The CDR3 length is 14 residues. CDR1 is MGHRA, CDR2 YSYEKL, per germline. The V gene lost 1 base and the J gene lost 1 base, with 6 bases spanning the gap. CDR3 coding DNA: TGCGCCAGCAGCCAAGTGGTTGGCACAGATACGCAGTATTTT. This encodes CASSQVVGTDTQYF.

The rearrangement uses TRBV27 and TRBJ2-7; a possible D gene is TRBD2 (6 bases). Per germline, CDR1 MNHEY and CDR2 SMNVEV (reference sequence). The CDR3 covers 15 residues. Trimming took off 0 bases at V and 3 bases at J, with 12 bases between the two ends. The CDR3 DNA sequence: TGTGCCAGCAGTTTATCGGGGGGAGCTGGCTACGAGCAGTACTTC. Its translation: CASSLSGGAGYEQYF.

The chain employs TRBV27 and TRBJ2-7; D is undetermined. The CDR3 totals 18 residues. The germline CDR1 and CDR2 sequences are MNHEY and SMNVEV (reference sequence). Trimming removed 2 bases at V and 2 bases at J, with 22 bases between. Here the CDR3 DNA reads TGTGCCAGCAGTTTAGAGGTGCCTGGAGCCCCAGTACCCTACGAGCAGTACTTC. Amino acids: CASSLEVPGAPVPYEQYF.

J is TRBJ2-7 and V is TRBV9; tentative D call: TRBD2 (6 bases). This CDR3 has 14 residues. CDR1 SGDLS and CDR2 YYNGEE come from the germline V gene. Trimming stripped 0 bases from V and 3 bases from J, with 10 bases between. In nucleotides, the CDR3 is TGTGCCAGCAGCGTAGATGGGGGGTTCTACGAGCAGTACTTC. Its protein product is CASSVDGGFYEQYF. The entire variable domain, with the rest obtained from reference TRBV9 and TRBJ2-7, is as follows: DSGVTQTPKHLITATGQRVTLRCSPRSGDLSVYWYQQSLDQGLQFLIQYYNGEERAKGNILERFSAQQFPDLHSELNLSSLELGDSALYFCASSVDGGFYEQYFGPGTRLTVT.

V is TRBV7-9 and J is TRBJ1-2; perhaps TRBD1 as D (5 bases). Germline CDR1 SEHNR, CDR2 FQNEAQ (reference sequence). The CDR3 runs 16 residues. Trimming pared 4 bases from V and 2 bases from J, leaving 17 bases between. In DNA, the CDR3 is TGTGCCAGCAGCTCCTCGGTGGGGGAGTTCAACTATGGCTACACCTTC. This translates into CASSSSVGEFNYGYTF.

V is TRBV4-1 and J is TRBJ2-5; D gene ambiguous. The J call is in doubt because the DNA end fits TRBJ2-7 better. In germline, CDR1 is MGHRA, CDR2 YSYEKL. The CDR3 loop spans 15 amino acids. The CDR3 nucleotides read TGCGCCAGCAGCCAAGAGAGAGGCACCTTTGACGAGCAGTACTTC. It codes for CASSQERGTFDEQYF.

This clone has just one count. The rearrangement links TRBV5-6 to TRBJ2-3, with 7 bases lining up with TRBD1. Looked up from germline, CDR1 is SGHDT and CDR2 is YYEEEE. V was clipped by 4 bases and J by 3 bases; unmatched bases: 14. CDR3 length: 17 amino acids. The CDR3: CASSRGRQGGRTDTQYF. The CDR3 DNA follows: TGTGCCAGCAGCCGGGGCAGACAGGGTGGAAGGACAGATACGCAGTATTTT. Together with reference TRBV5-6 and TRBJ2-3, the CDR3 gives the full variable domain: DAGVTQSPTHLIKTRGQQVTLRCSPKSGHDTVSWYQQALGQGPQFIFQYYEEEERQRGNFPDRFSGHQFPNYSSELNVNALLLGDSALYLCASSRGRQGGRTDTQYFGPGTRLTVL.

The V call is TRBV27, the J call TRBJ1-3; 7 nucleotides agree with TRBD1. This CDR3 comprises 14 residues. V lost 6 bases to trimming and J lost 4 bases; unmatched junction nucleotides: 6. In germline, CDR1 is MNHEY, CDR2 SMNVEV (reference sequence). CDR3 in amino acids: CASSHDREGNTIYF. CDR3 nucleotides: TGTGCCAGCAGCCACGACAGGGAAGGAAACACCATATATTTT.

The CDR3 here is CASKTRDRGDQPQHF. The CDR3 DNA sequence: TGTGCCAGCAAGACCCGGGACAGGGGGGATCAGCCCCAGCATTTT. The chain combines TRBV6-1 with TRBJ1-5; 11 bases map to TRBD1. The CDR3 covers 15 residues. Germline loops: CDR1 MNHNS, CDR2 SASEGT. V shed 7 bases and J 5 bases; nucleotides not matched to a gene: 7.

As concerns this clone: The sample carries other DNA sequences with the same CDR3. The chain combines TRBV5-1 with TRBJ2-5, with D possibly TRBD1 on 5 matching bases. CDR3 length: 14 residues. V shed 4 bases and J shed 5 bases, with 15 bases lying between them. Per the germline V gene, CDR1 is SGHRS and CDR2 is YFSETQ. CDR3 bases: TGCGCCAGCAGCACCCCTTGGGGCGGCGAGACCCAGTACTTC. It yields the protein CASSTPWGGETQYF.

The chain combines TRBV7-9 with TRBJ1-1, with D tentatively TRBD1 (6 bases). The CDR3 is 14 amino acids. Germline lookup yields CDR1 SEHNR and CDR2 FQNEAQ (reference sequence). The V end lost 0 bases, the J end lost 9 bases, and 14 bases lay between the germline ends. The CDR3 nucleotides are TGTGCCAGCAGCTTAGCAACGACAGGAACTAAAGCTTTCTTT. Amino acid sequence: CASSLATTGTKAFF.

The chain has TRBV5-5 and TRBJ1-1; TRBD1 is a possible D gene (5 bases). CDR1 and CDR2 from the germline V gene are SGHKS and YYEKEE (reference sequence). The CDR3 runs 15 residues. V was trimmed by 7 bases and J by 0 bases, leaving 16 bases between them. The CDR3 DNA reads as TGTGCCAGCTATCCGGCGGGGGTAATGAACACTGAAGCTTTCTTT. As protein: CASYPAGVMNTEAFF.

V usage is TRBV19 and J usage is TRBJ2-3; 9 nucleotides match TRBD1. V shed 3 bases and J 4 bases; nucleotides not matched to a gene: 5. This CDR3 is built from 15 residues. CDR1 and CDR2 from the germline V gene are LNHDA and SQIVND (reference sequence). The DNA for the CDR3 is TGTGCCAGTAGTATTTACAGGGGGCGCGCAGATACGCAGTATTTT. It specifies CASSIYRGRADTQYF.

With regard to this clone: The junction does not match germline at one end; this may be a read error. The chain employs TRBV6-5 and TRBJ2-4; 10 positions agree with TRBD1. The CDR3 length is 14 residues. Germline V gene data show CDR1 as MNHEY and CDR2 as SVGAGI. CDR3 DNA sequence: TGTGCCAGCAGTTACCTCCGGACAGGGGGACCGGTTGTCTTC. Protein: CASSYLRTGGPVVF.

About this clone: The same CDR3 is also encoded by other DNA sequences in this sample. V usage is TRBV4-1 and J usage is TRBJ2-7; the match to TRBD2 covers 7 bases. The CDR3 runs to 14 residues. The J segment lost 0 bases and the V segment lost 1 base, leaving 0 bases of the junction unmatched. The germline CDR1 and CDR2 sequences are MGHRA and YSYEKL. This CDR3 reads CASSQASGSYEQYF. The CDR3 coding sequence is TGCGCCAGCAGCCAAGCTAGCGGCTCCTACGAGCAGTACTTC.

The sample holds many counts of this clone. This chain connects TRBV7-3 to TRBJ2-3; 11 bases map to TRBD2. V was clipped by 4 bases and J by 6 bases; unmatched bases: 9. This CDR3 region has 16 residues. Germline loops: CDR1 SGHTA, CDR2 FQGTGA. CDR3 in DNA: TGTGCCAGCAGCTCCCATAGCGGGAGGGCCCTCGATACGCAGTATTTT. Its translation is CASSSHSGRALDTQYF.

The rearrangement joins TRBV7-9 to TRBJ2-7; 10 bases agree with TRBD1. The CDR3 is 16 residues long. V was pared by 5 bases and J by 2 bases, with 9 bases of the junction left unmatched. Germline loops: CDR1 SEHNR, CDR2 FQNEAQ (reference sequence). The DNA for the CDR3 is TGTGCCAGCAGCCCCCGGGCGGGACAGGGGCCCTACGAGCAGTACTTC. It is translated as CASSPRAGQGPYEQYF.

This chain links TRBV5-6 with TRBJ1-3, with a weak D call TRBD1 (5 bases). CDR1 is SGHDT and CDR2 is YYEEEE in the germline V gene. Trimming removed 1 base from V and 0 bases from J, with 8 bases in between. The CDR3 consists of 15 residues. CDR3 sequence reads: CASSLTGISGNTIYF. For the CDR3, the DNA is TGTGCCAGCAGCTTGACAGGCATCTCTGGAAACACCATATATTTT. The full variable domain, its missing parts supplied by reference TRBV5-6 and TRBJ1-3, is DAGVTQSPTHLIKTRGQQVTLRCSPKSGHDTVSWYQQALGQGPQFIFQYYEEEERQRGNFPDRFSGHQFPNYSSELNVNALLLGDSALYLCASSLTGISGNTIYFGEGSWLTVV.

This rearrangement joins TRBV29-1 to TRBJ2-1; weak D call: TRBD2 (5 bases). CDR1 and CDR2 from the germline V gene are SQVTM and ANQGSEA. Trimming removed 8 bases from V and 7 bases from J, with 15 bases in between. The CDR3 totals 12 residues. The CDR3 here is CSPTLTTNEQFF. In DNA form, the CDR3 reads TGCAGCCCCACCCTGACTACTAATGAGCAGTTCTTC.

This clone was observed once. The rearrangement links TRBV29-1 to TRBJ2-7, with D possibly being TRBD2 (5 bases). The CDR3 length is 11 residues. The V end lost 4 bases, the J end lost 6 bases, and 10 bases lay between the germline ends. Germline V gene lookup returns CDR1 SQVTM and CDR2 ANQGSEA. In DNA, the CDR3 is TGCAGCGTTGTGAGAGGGTTCGAGCAGTACTTC. The encoded protein is CSVVRGFEQYF.

V usage is TRBV7-9 and J usage is TRBJ1-2; D gene uncertain. CDR3 length: 11 amino acids. The germline V gene has CDR1 SEHNR and CDR2 FQNEAQ (reference sequence). V lost 7 bases to trimming and J lost 9 bases, with 12 bases between them. The CDR3 is CASIGGVSYTF. Written as DNA, the CDR3 is TGTGCCAGCATCGGCGGGGTGAGCTACACCTTC.

This clone has only one observation. The V gene is TRBV28, the J gene TRBJ2-7; no firm D call. CDR1 MDHEN and CDR2 SYDVKM come from the germline V gene. This CDR3 region has 13 residues. The V end was cut by 5 bases, the J end by 6 bases, with 14 bases between. DNA of the CDR3: TGTGCCAGCAGTCTACCTCCGGGTGTCGAGCAGTACTTC. It yields the protein CASSLPPGVEQYF.